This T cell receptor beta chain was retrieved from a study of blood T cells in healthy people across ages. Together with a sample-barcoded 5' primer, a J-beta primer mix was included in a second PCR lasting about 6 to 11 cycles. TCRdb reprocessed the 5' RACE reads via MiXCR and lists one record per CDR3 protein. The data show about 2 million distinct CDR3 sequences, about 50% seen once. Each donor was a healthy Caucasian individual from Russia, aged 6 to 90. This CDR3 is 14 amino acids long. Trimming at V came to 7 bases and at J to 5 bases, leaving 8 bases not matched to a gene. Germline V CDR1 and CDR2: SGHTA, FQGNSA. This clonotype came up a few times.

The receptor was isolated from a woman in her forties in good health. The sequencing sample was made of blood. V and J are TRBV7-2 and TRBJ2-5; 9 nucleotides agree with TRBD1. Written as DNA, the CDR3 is TGTGCCAGCAACTCGGACAGGGGAGCGGAGACCCAGTACTTC. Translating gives CASNSDRGAETQYF.